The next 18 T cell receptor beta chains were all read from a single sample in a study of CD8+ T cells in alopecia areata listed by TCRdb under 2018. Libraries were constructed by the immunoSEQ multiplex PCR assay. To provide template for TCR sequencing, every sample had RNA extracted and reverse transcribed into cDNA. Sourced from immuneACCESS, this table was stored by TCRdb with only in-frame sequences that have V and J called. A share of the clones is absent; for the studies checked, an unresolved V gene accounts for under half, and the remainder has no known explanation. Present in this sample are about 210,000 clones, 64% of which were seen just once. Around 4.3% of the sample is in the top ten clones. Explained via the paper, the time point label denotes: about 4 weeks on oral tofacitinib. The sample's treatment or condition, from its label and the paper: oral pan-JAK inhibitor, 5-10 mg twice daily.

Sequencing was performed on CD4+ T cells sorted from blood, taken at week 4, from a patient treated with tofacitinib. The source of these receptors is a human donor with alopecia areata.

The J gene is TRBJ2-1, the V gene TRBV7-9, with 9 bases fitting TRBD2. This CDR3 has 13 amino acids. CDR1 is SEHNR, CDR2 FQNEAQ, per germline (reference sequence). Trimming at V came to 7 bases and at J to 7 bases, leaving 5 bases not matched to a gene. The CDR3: CASIASGGNEQFF. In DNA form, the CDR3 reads TGTGCCAGCATCGCCAGCGGGGGGAATGAGCAGTTCTTC.

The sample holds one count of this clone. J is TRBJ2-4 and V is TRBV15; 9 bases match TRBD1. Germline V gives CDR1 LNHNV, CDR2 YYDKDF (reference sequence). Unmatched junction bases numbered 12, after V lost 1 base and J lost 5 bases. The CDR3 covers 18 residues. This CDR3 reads CATSRADRGIGRENIQYF. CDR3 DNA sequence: TGTGCCACCAGCAGAGCGGACAGGGGAATTGGACGGGAAAACATTCAGTACTTC.

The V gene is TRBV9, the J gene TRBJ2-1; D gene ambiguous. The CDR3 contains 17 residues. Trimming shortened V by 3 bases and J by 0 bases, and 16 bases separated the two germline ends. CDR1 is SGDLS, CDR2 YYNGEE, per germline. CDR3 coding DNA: TGTGCCAGCAGCGCCCTAGGTGAGGTGAGCTCCTACAATGAGCAGTTCTTC. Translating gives CASSALGEVSSYNEQFF.

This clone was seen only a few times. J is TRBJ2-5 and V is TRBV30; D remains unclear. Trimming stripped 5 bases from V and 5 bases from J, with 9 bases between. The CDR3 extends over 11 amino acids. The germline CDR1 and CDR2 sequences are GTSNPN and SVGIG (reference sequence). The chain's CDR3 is CAWGYGETQYF. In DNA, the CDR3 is TGTGCCTGGGGGTACGGGGAGACCCAGTACTTC.

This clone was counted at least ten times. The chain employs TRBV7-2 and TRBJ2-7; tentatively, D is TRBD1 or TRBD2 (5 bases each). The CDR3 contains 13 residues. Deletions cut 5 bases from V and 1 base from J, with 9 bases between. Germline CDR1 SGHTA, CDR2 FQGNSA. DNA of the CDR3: TGTGCCAGCAGCCGCAGGGAGTCCTACGAGCAGTACTTC. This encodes CASSRRESYEQYF. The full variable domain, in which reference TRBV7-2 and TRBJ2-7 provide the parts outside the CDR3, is GAGVSQSPSNKVTEKGKDVELRCDPISGHTALYWYRQSLGQGLEFLIYFQGNSAPDKSGLPSDRFSAERTGGSVSTLTIQRTQQEDSAVYLCASSRRESYEQYFGPGTRLTVT.

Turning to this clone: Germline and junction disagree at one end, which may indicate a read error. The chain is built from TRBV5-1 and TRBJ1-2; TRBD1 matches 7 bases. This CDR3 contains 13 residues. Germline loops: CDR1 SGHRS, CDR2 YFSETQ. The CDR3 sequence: CASSFGQESNLNF. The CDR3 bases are TGCGCCAGCAGCTTCGGACAGGAAAGCAACTTAAACTTC.

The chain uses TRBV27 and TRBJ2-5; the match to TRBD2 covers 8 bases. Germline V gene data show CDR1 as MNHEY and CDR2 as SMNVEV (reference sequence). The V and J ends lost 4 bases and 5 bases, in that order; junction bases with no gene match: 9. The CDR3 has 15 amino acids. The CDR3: CASSWSGGSWETQYF. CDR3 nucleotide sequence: TGTGCCAGCAGTTGGAGCGGGGGTTCGTGGGAGACCCAGTACTTC.

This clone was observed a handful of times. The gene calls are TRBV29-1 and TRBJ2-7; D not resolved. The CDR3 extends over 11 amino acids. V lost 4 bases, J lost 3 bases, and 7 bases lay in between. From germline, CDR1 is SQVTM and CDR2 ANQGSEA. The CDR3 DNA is TGCAGCGTTGTGACCGTCTACGAGCAGTACTTC. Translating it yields CSVVTVYEQYF.

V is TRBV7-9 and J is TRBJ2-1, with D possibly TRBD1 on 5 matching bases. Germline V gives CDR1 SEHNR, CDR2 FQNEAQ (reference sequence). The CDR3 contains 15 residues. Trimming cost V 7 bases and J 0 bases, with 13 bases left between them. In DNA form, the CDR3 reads TGTGCCAGCACCTGGGGCCTTAACTCCTACAATGAGCAGTTCTTC. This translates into CASTWGLNSYNEQFF. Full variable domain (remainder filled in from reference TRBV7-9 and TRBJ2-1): DTGVSQNPRHKITKRGQNVTFRCDPISEHNRLYWYRQTLGQGPEFLTYFQNEAQLEKSRLLSDRFSAERPKGSFSTLEIQRTEQGDSAMYLCASTWGLNSYNEQFFGPGTRLTVL.

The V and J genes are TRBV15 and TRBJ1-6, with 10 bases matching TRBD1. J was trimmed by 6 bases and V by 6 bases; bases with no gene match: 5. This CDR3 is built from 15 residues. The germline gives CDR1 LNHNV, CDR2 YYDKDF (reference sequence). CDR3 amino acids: CATRPGTGANSPLHF. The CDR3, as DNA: TGTGCCACCAGACCGGGGACAGGGGCTAATTCACCCCTCCACTTT.

The chain's CDR3 is CASSELSGANVLTF. DNA for the CDR3: TGTGCCAGCAGTGAACTCTCTGGGGCCAACGTCCTGACTTTC. The chain has TRBV2 and TRBJ2-6; D gene unclear. Germline CDR1 reads SNHLY; CDR2 reads FYNNEI. This CDR3 spans 14 amino acids. Deletions cut 2 bases from V and 0 bases from J, with 2 bases between.

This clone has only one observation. CDR3 loop: CSVQGALNTEAFF. CDR3 in DNA: TGCAGCGTCCAGGGGGCACTGAACACTGAAGCTTTCTTT. The chain combines TRBV29-1 with TRBJ1-1; 8 nucleotides line up with TRBD1. The V gene end was trimmed by 6 bases and the J gene end by 0 bases; junction bases not matched to a gene: 3. The germline gives CDR1 SQVTM, CDR2 ANQGSEA. The CDR3 runs 13 residues.

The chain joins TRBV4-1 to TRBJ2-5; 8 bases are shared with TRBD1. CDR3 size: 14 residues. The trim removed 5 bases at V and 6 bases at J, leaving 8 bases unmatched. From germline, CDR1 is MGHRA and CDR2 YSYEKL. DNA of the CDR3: TGCGCCAGCAGCACCGGACAGGGCGGGAAGACCCAGTACTTC. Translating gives CASSTGQGGKTQYF.

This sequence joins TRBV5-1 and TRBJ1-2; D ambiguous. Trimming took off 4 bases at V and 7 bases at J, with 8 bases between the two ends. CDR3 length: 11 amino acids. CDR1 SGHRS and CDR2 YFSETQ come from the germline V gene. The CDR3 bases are TGCGCCAGCAGCGGTGTTCGTGGCTACACCTTC. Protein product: CASSGVRGYTF.

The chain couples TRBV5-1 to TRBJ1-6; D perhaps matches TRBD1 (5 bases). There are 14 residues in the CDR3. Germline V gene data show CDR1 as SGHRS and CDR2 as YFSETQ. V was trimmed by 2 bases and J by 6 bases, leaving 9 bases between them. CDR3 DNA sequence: TGCGCCAGCAGCTTAGAACAGGTTAATTCACCCCTCCACTTT. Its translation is CASSLEQVNSPLHF.

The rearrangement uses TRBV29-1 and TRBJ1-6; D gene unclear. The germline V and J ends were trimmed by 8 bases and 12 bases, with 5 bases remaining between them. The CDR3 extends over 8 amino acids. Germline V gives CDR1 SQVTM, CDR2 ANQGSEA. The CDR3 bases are TGCAGCCCCCGACCCCTCCACTTT. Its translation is CSPRPLHF.

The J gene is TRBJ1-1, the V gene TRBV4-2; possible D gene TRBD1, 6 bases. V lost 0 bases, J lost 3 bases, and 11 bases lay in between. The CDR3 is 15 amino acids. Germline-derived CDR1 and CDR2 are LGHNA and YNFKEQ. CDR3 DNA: TGTGCCAGCAGCCAAGACCCACAGGGAGACACTGAAGCTTTCTTT. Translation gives CASSQDPQGDTEAFF.

In DNA form, the CDR3 reads TGTGCCAGCAGCGAGGGACTATCGGCCTACGAGCAGTACTTC. This codes for CASSEGLSAYEQYF. V usage is TRBV9 and J usage is TRBJ2-7, with 7 nucleotides matching TRBD2. CDR3 length: 14 residues. The trim removed 3 bases at V and 2 bases at J, leaving 5 bases unmatched. CDR1 and CDR2 from the germline V gene are SGDLS and YYNGEE.